This T cell receptor beta chain was documented in a study of cytomegalovirus exposure and HLA in healthy donors. In the PCR, 60 Vbeta and 13 Jbeta primers were used. Clones were read by immunoSEQ multiplex PCR, and TCRdb kept only the in-frame ones, dropping some. Its table lists approximately 72,000 clones. Sequencing input: PBMCs. The TCR originated in a woman between 35 and 50 years old in good health and CMV-seropositive.

The CDR3 loop is CASGLYDSPVYEQYF. CDR3 DNA sequence: TGTGCTAGTGGTTTGTACGACAGTCCGGTATACGAGCAGTACTTC. The J gene is TRBJ2-7, the V gene TRBV12-5; perhaps TRBD1 as D (5 bases). Trimming took off 2 bases at V and 4 bases at J, with 15 bases between the two ends. CDR1 LGHNT and CDR2 FRNRAP come from the germline V gene. The CDR3 loop spans 15 amino acids. Full variable domain (missing parts from reference TRBV12-5 and TRBJ2-7): DARVTQTPRHKVTEMGQEVTMRCQPILGHNTVFWYRQTMMQGLELLAYFRNRAPLDDSGMPKDRFSAEMPDATLATLKIQPSEPRDSAVYFCASGLYDSPVYEQYFGPGTRLTVT.